This T cell receptor (beta chain) was recorded in a study of cytomegalovirus exposure and HLA in healthy donors. CDR3 length: 17 amino acids. From germline, CDR1 is LNHDA and CDR2 SQIVND (reference sequence). The junction had 9 bases not matched to a gene; V was cut back by 8 bases and J by 1 base. Some clones are missing from TCRdb's copy, which holds only in-frame ones; the method was immunoSEQ multiplex PCR. The data contain 45,000 to 65,000 clones, roughly 93% of them singletons. This clone was seen a single time. The clonotype originates from a woman aged 18-29 years in good health and CMV-seropositive. V is TRBV19 and J is TRBJ1-5; TRBD1 aligns across 12 bases. Input material: PBMCs. CDR3 sequence (DNA): TGTGCCAGTCGCCGGGACAGGGGGCAAACAAGCAATCAGCCCCAGCATTTT. It is translated as CASRRDRGQTSNQPQHF.